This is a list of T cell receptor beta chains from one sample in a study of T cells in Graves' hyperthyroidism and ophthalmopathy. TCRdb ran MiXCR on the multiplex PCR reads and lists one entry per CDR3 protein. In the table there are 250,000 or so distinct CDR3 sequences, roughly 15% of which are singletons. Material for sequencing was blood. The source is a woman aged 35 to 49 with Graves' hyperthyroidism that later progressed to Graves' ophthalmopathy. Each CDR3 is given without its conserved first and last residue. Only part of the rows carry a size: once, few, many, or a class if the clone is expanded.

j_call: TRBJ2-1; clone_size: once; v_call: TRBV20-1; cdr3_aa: SARRLAGGYEQF
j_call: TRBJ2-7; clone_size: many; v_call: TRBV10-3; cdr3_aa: AISGRADSYEQY
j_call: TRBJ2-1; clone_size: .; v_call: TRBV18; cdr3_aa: ASSLIKQGAREQF
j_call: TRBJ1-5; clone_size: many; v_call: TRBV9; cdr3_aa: ASSADGRPYSNQPQH
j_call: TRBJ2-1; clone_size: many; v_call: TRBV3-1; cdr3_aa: ASSQEGLVWGYNEQF
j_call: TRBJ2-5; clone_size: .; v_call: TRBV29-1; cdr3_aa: SVKLVGETQY
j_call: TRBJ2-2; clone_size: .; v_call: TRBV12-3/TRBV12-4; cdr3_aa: ASSLPGQDPGELF
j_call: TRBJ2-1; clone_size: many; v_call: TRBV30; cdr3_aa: AWSVLAGGKQF
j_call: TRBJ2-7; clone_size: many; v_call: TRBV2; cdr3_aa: VGVGLAGSYEQY
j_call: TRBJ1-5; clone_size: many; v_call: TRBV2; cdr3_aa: ASSEVSTNQPQH
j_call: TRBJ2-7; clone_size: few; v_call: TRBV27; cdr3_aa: ASSYTGLRPYEQY
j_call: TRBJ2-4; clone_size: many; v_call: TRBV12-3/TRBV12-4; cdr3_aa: ASSLTGAKNIQY
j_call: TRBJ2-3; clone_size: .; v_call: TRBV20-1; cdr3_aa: SARPLFDWTQY
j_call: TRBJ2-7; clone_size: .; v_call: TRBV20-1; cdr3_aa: SAGPRDRVTYEQY
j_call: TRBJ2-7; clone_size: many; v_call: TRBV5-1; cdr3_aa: ASSYGDYEQY
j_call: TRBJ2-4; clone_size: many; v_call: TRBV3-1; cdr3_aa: ASSQEGSIQY
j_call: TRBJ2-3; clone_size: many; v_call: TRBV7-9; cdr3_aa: ASSLMAGGTDTQY
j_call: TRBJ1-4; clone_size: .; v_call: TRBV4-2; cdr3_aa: ASSPGGVANEKLF
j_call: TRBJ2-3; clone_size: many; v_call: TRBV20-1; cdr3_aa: SANPISGRRPDTQY
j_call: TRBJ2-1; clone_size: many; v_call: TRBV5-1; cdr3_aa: ASSGDATYNEQF
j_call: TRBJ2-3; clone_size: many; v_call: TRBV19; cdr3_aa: ASSITGTTTDTQY
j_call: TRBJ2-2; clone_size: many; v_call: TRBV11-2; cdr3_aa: ASSLPPSGELF
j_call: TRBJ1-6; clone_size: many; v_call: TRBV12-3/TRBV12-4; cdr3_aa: ASSLRPLSSYNSPLH
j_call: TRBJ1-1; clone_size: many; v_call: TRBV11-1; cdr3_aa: ASARTPDTEAF
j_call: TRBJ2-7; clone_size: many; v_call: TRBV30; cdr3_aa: AWSGQFAVEQY